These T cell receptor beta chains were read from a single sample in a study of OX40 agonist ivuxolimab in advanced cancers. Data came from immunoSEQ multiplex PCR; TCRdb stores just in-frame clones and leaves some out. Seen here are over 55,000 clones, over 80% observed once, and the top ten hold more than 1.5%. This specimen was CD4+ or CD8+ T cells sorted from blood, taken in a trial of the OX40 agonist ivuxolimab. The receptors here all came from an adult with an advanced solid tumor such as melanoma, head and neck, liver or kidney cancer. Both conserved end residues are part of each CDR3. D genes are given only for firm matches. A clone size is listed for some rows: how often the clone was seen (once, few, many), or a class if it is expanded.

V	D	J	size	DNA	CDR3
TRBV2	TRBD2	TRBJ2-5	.	TGTGCCAGCAGTTCCCCTCGGACTAGCGGGAGAACGGAGACCCAGTACTTC	CASSSPRTSGRTETQYF
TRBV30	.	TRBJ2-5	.	TGTGCCTCGGAGGGTGGGGGGGCAAAGACCCAGTACTTC	CASEGGGAKTQYF
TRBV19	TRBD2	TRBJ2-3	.	TGTGCCAGTACTGGGGGGACTAGCGGGACAGATACGCAGTATTTT	CASTGGTSGTDTQYF
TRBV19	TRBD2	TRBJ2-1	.	TGTGCCAGTAGTCCCAGACTAGCGGGAAGGTCTGATGAGCAGTTCTTC	CASSPRLAGRSDEQFF
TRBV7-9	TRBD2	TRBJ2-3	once	TGTGCCAGCAGCTGGATGGGGGGGGCAGATACGCAGTATTTT	CASSWMGGADTQYF
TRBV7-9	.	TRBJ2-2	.	TGTGCCAGCAGCCTAGGGGATCTTCACACCGGGGAGCTGTTTTTT	CASSLGDLHTGELFF
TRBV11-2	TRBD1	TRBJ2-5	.	TGTGCCAGCAGCCCTAACGCAGGGGGTCAAGAGACCCAGTACTTC	CASSPNAGGQETQYF
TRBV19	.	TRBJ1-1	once	TGTGCCAGTAGACACCCTCCGGCGAACACTGAAGCTTTCTTT	CASRHPPANTEAFF
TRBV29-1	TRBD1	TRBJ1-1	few	TGCAGCGGCCTGGACAGGGTCTATGGCGACACTGAAGCTTTCTTT	CSGLDRVYGDTEAFF
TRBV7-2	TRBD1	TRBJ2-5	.	TGTGCCAGCAGCTTAGTGACAGGGGGAGAGACCCAGTACTTC	CASSLVTGGETQYF
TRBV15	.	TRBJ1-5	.	TGTGCCACCAGCAGAGATGTGCAGAACAATCAGCCCCAGCATTTT	CATSRDVQNNQPQHF
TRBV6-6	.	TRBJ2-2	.	TGTGCCAGCAGTTGGGGACTGACCGCGAACACCGGGGAGCTGTTTTTT	CASSWGLTANTGELFF
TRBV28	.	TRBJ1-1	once	TGTGCCAGCAGCCGTCGTTACACTGAAGCTTTCTTT	CASSRRYTEAFF
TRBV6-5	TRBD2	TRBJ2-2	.	TGTGCCAGCAGTTACTCGGGACTAGCGGGGGCCGGGGAGCTGTTTTTT	CASSYSGLAGAGELFF
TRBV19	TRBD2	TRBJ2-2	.	TGTGCCACAGGCGGAGTGGGCGGGAGAGACACCGGGGAGCTGTTTTTT	CATGGVGGRDTGELFF
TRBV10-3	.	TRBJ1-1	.	TGTGCCATCAGTGAGTCGAAACAGATTAACACTGAAGCTTTCTTT	CAISESKQINTEAFF
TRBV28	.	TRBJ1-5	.	TGTGCCAGCAGTCTGACAGCGGGCCAGCCCCAGCATTTT	CASSLTAGQPQHF
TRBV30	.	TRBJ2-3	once	TGTGCCTATGGGGCAGGGGGCACAGATACGCAGTATTTT	CAYGAGGTDTQYF
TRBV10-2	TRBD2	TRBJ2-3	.	TGCGCCAGCAGCACTAGCGGGAGGGCCGCAGATACGCAGTATTTT	CASSTSGRAADTQYF
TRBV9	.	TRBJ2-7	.	TGTGCCAGCAGCGTAGATTTAGGATTTTGGAGCGAGCAGTACTTC	CASSVDLGFWSEQYF
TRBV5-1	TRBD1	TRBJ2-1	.	TGCGCCAGCAGCTTGATGGGGCAGGGGGCGCCAAATGAGCAGTTCTTC	CASSLMGQGAPNEQFF
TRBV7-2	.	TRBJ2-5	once	TGTGCCAGCAGCTCGGATGACTTCGGGGGAGAGACCCAGTACTTC	CASSSDDFGGETQYF
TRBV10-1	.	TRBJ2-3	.	TGCGCCAGCAGTGATGGGTCAGATACGCAGTATTTT	CASSDGSDTQYF
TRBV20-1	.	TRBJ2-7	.	TGCAGTGCTGGGAGGAACGAGCAGTACTTC	CSAGRNEQYF
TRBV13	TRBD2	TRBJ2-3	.	TGTGCCAGCAGCTTTCGGGCCGGGACTAGCGGGATATATACGCAGTATTTT	CASSFRAGTSGIYTQYF
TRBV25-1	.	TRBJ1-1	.	TGTGCCAGCAGTACGAAGGACCGGTGGGCTGAAGCTTTCTTT	CASSTKDRWAEAFF
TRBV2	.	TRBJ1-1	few	TGTGCCAGCAGTGTACAAACAGCGAGAGAAGCTTTCTTT	CASSVQTAREAFF
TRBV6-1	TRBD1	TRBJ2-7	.	TGTGCCAGCAGTGGTTCAATACAGGGGGATAAGCAGTACTTC	CASSGSIQGDKQYF
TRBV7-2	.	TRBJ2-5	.	TGTGCCAGCAGCTTAGTTGCGCCGCAAGAGACCCAGTACTTC	CASSLVAPQETQYF
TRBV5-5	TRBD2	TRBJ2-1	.	TGTGCCAGCAGCTCAACCGGGACTAGCGCTTCCTACAATGAGCAGTTCTTC	CASSSTGTSASYNEQFF
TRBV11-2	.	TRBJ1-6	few	TGTGCCAGCAGCCCGGGGCGGGGGGATTCACCCCTCCACTTT	CASSPGRGDSPLHF
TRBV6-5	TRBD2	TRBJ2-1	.	TGTGCCAGCAGTTACGGGCGGGAGCCTTCCTACAATGAGCAGTTCTTC	CASSYGREPSYNEQFF
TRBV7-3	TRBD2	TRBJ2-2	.	TGTGCCAGCAGCGCCGGCGGGGGCACCGGGGAGCTGTTTTTT	CASSAGGGTGELFF
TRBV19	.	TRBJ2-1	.	TGTGCCAGTAGTACTCTAGGGGGTCGGGACAATGAGCAGTTCTTC	CASSTLGGRDNEQFF
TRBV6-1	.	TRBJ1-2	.	TGTGCCAGCAGTGAAGCGGGCTATGGCTACACCTTC	CASSEAGYGYTF
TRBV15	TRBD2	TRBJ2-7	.	TGTGCCACCAGCAGAGATAATTGGGAGGGGCTGAGGGAGCAGTACTTC	CATSRDNWEGLREQYF
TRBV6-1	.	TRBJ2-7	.	TGTGCCAGCAGCCCGATTACCTACGAGCAGTACTTC	CASSPITYEQYF
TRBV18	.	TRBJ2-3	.	TGTGCCAGCTCATTACAGGGAATTGATAGCACAGATACGCAGTATTTT	CASSLQGIDSTDTQYF
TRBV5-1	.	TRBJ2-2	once	TGCGCCAGCAGCGAGGGGATCACGAACACCGGGGAGCTGTTTTTT	CASSEGITNTGELFF
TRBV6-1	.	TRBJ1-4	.	TGTGCCAGCAACCCGGAGACGGGGCGGAATGAAAAACTGTTTTTT	CASNPETGRNEKLFF
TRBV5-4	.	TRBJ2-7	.	TGTGCCAGCAGCCCCAACGGGGGGACATCCTCCTACGAGCAGTACTTC	CASSPNGGTSSYEQYF
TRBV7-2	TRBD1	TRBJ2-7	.	TGTGCCAGCAGCGTAGACAGGGGCGCCCCTTACGAGCAGTACTTC	CASSVDRGAPYEQYF
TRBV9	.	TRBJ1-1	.	TGTGCCAGCAGCGTAGCTCAGGGAGTGAGCACTGAAGCTTTCTTT	CASSVAQGVSTEAFF
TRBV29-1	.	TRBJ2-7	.	TGCAGCGTTGAAACACGACGTGGCGGTGACTACGAGCAGTACTTC	CSVETRRGGDYEQYF
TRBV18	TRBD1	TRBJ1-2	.	TGTGCCAGCTCACCCCTCAGGGGGCCTGGCTACACCTTC	CASSPLRGPGYTF
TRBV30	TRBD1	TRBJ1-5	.	TGTGCCTGGAGTGCCGACAGGGGCTTCAATCAGCCCCAGCATTTT	CAWSADRGFNQPQHF
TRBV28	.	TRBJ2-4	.	TGTGCCAGCAACCGACAGCACCCAGCCAAAAACATTCAGTACTTC	CASNRQHPAKNIQYF
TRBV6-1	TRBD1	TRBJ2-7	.	TGTGCCAGCAGTGAGCTATCGGGACAGGGCCCCTACGAGCAGTACTTC	CASSELSGQGPYEQYF
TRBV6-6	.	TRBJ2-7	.	TGTGCCAGCAGTTACTCGAATCCCTCGGACTCCTACGAGCAGTACTTC	CASSYSNPSDSYEQYF
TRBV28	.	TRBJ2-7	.	TGTGCCAGCAGATCGACTAGTGACGAGCAGTACTTC	CASRSTSDEQYF
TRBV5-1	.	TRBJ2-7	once	TGCGCCAGCAGCCCGGACAGCACCGTAAACGAGCAGTACTTC	CASSPDSTVNEQYF
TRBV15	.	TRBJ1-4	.	TGTGCCACCAGCAGAGATGACAGAATATCAAATGAAGAAAAACTGTTTTTT	CATSRDDRISNEEKLFF